This T cell receptor beta chain was obtained from a study of Graves' ophthalmopathy and Graves' hyperthyroidism. General study findings and limits: Ophthalmopathy could be told apart from stable hyperthyroidism by a 13-signature model (around 88% sensitivity, 80% to 84% specificity).

The J segment lost 1 base and the V segment lost 6 bases, leaving 6 bases of the junction unmatched. CDR3 length equals 14 residues. Moderately to severely active ophthalmopathy under 3 months, CAS at least 3, NOSPECS at least 4. Clinical symptoms and serum thyroxine were used for diagnosis; TRAb, thyroid ultrasound and orbital computed tomography were also relied on. Amplified material comprised TCR beta CDR3 regions derived from RNA transcripts. First-round RT-PCR used HTBI primers; second-round multiplex PCR followed. A single record per CDR3 protein comes from TCRdb applying MiXCR to the multiplex PCR reads. The sample lists approximately 700,000 distinct CDR3 sequences; more than 40% were seen once. This clonotype has more than one count but fewer than ten. No antigen is known for it.

The TCR sequence derives from an adult man with Graves' ophthalmopathy. The sample was peripheral blood. This rearrangement joins TRBV12-3 or TRBV12-4 to TRBJ2-7, with 7 bases fitting TRBD1. The chain's CDR3 is CASSSTGESYEQYF. CDR3 DNA sequence: TGTGCCAGCAGCTCCACAGGGGAGTCCTACGAGCAGTACTTC.